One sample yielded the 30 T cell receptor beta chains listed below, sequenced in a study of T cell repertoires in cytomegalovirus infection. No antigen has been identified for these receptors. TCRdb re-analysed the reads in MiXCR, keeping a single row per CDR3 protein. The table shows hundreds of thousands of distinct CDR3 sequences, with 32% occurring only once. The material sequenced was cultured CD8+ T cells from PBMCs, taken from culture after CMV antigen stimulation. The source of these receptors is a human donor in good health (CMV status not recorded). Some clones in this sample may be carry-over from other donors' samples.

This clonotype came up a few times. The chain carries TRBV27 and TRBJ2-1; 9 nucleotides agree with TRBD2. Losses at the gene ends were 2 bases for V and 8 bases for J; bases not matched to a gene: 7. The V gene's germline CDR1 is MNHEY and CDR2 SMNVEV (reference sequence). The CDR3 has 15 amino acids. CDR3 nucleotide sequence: TGTGCCAGCAGTTTAGGAATTAGCGGGGGTGATGAGCAGTTCTTC. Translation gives CASSLGISGGDEQFF.

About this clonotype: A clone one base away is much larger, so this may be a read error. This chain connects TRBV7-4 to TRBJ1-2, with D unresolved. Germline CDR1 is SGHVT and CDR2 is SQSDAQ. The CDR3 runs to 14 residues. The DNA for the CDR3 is TGTTCCAGCAGCTTAGAGGGAGCCCTACATGGCTACACCTTC. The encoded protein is CSSSLEGALHGYTF.

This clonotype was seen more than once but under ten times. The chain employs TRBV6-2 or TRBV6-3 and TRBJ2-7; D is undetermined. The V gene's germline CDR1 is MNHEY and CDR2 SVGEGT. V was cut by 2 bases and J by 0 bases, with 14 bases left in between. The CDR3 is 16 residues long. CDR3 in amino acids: CASSYGLSRSSYEQYV. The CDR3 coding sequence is TGTGCCAGCAGTTACGGTCTCTCAAGGAGCTCCTACGAGCAGTACGTC.

The CDR3 nucleotides read TGTGCCAGCAGTTACGGGGATACCTACGAGCAGTACTTC. Protein sequence: CASSYGDTYEQYF. This chain links TRBV27 with TRBJ2-7; weak D call: TRBD2 (5 bases). The V gene's germline CDR1 is MNHEY and CDR2 SMNVEV (reference sequence). The CDR3 is 13 amino acids. Trimming shortened V by 4 bases and J by 2 bases, and 9 bases separated the two germline ends.

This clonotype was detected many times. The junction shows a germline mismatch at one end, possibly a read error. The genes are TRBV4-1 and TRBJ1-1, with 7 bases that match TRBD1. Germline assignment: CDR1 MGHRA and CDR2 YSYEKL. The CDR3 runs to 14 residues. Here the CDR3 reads CASSQGGVGTEAFF. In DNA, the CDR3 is TGTGCCAGCAGTCAGGGGGGGGTAGGAACTGAAGCTTTCTTT.

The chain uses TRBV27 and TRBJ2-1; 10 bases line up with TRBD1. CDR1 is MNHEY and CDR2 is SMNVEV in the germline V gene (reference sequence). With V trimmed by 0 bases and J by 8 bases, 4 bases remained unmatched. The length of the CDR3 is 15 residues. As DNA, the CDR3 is TGTGCCAGCAGTTTATCGGGACAGGGGTTCGATGAGCAGTTCTTC. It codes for CASSLSGQGFDEQFF.

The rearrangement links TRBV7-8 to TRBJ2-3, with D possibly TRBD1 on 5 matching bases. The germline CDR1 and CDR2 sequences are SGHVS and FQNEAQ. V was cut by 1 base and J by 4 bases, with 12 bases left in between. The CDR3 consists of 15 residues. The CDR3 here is CASSLVAGWADTQYF. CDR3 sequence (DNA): TGTGCCAGCAGCTTAGTGGCAGGGTGGGCAGATACGCAGTATTTT.

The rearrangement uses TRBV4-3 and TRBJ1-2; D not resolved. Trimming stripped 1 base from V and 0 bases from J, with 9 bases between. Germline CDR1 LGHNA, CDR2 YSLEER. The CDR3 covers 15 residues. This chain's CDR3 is CASSQGRVANYGYTF. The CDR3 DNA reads TGCGCCAGCAGCCAAGGAAGGGTGGCTAACTATGGCTACACCTTC.

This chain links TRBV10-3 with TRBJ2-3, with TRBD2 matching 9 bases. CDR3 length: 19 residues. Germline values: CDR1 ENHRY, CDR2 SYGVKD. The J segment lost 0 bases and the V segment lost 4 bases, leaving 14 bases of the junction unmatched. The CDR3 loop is CAISGGASGEYPSTDTQYF. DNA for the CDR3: TGTGCCATCAGTGGGGGAGCTAGCGGGGAGTACCCTAGCACAGATACGCAGTATTTT.

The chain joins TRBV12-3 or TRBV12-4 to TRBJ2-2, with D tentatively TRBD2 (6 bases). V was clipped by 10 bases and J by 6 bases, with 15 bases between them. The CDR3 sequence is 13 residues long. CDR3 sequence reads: CATLDYSPGELFF. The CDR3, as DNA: TGTGCCACCTTGGACTACAGTCCCGGGGAGCTGTTTTTT.

In DNA, the CDR3 is TGTGCCAGCAGCGTAGAGGGACTAGGAGTCACCGGGGAGCTGTTTTTT. Translated, it gives CASSVEGLGVTGELFF. The chain links TRBV9 to TRBJ2-2; 8 bases align to TRBD2. Germline CDR1 and CDR2: SGDLS and YYNGEE. The CDR3 sequence is 16 residues long. V was pared by 0 bases and J by 4 bases, with 5 bases of the junction left unmatched.

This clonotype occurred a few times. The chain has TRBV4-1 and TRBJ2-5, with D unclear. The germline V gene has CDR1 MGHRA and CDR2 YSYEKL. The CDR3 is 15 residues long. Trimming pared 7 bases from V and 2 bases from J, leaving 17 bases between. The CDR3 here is CASTRTLGNQETQYF. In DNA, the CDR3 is TGCGCCAGCACCCGCACCCTGGGGAATCAAGAGACCCAGTACTTC.

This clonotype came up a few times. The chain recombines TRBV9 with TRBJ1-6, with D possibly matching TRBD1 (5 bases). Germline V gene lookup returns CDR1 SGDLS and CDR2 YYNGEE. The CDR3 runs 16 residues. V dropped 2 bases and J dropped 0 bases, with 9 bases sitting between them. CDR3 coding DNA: TGTGCCAGCAGCGTCGGGGGGAGCTCCTATAATTCACCCCTCCACTTT. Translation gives CASSVGGSSYNSPLHF.

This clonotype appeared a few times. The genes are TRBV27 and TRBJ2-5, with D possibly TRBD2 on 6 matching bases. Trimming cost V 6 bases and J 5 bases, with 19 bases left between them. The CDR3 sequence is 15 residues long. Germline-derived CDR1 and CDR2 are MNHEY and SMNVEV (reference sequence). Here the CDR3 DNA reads TGTGCCAGCAGACCTGGGACTCTCGACGGGGAGACCCAGTACTTC. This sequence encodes CASRPGTLDGETQYF.

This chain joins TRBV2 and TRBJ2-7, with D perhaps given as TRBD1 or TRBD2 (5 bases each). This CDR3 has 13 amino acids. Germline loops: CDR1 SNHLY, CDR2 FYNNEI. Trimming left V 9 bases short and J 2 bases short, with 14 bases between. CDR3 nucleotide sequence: TGTGCCAGTAGGGACGGGAAGACCTACGAGCAGTACTTC. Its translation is CASRDGKTYEQYF.

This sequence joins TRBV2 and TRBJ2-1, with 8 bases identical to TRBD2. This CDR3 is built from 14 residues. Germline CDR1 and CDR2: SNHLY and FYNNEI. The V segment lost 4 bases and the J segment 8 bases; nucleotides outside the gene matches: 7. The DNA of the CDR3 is TGTGCCAGCAGTGGTAGCGGGGTTGTCGATGAGCAGTTCTTC. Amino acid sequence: CASSGSGVVDEQFF.

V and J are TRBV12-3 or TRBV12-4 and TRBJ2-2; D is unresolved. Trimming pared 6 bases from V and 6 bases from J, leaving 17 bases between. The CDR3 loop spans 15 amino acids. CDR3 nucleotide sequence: TGTGCCAGCAGCCTGACTCCTTTTGCGGCCGGGGAGCTGTTTTTT. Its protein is CASSLTPFAAGELFF.

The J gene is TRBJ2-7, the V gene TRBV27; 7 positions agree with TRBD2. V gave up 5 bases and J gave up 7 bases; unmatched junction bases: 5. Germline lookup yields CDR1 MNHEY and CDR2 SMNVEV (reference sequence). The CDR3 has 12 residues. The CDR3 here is CASSPPGREQYF. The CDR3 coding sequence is TGTGCCAGCAGTCCTCCCGGGAGGGAGCAGTACTTC.

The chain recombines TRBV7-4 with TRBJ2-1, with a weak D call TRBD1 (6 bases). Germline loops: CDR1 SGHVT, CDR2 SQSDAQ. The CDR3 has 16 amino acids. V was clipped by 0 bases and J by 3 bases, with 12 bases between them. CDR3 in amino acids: CASSLARDNLYNEQFF. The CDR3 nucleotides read TGTGCCAGCAGCTTAGCTCGGGACAATCTCTACAATGAGCAGTTCTTC. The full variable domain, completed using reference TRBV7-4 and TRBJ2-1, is GAGVSQSPRYKVAKRGRDVALRCDSISGHVTLYWYRQTLGQGSEVLTYSQSDAQRDKSGRPSGRFSAERPERSVSTLKIQRTEQGDSAVYLCASSLARDNLYNEQFFGPGTRLTVL.

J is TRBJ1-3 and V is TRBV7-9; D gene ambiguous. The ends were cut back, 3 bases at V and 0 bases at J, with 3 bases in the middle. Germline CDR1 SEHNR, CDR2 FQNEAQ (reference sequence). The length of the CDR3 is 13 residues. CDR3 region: CASSLNSGNTIYF. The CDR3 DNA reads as TGTGCCAGCAGCTTGAACTCTGGAAACACCATATATTTT.

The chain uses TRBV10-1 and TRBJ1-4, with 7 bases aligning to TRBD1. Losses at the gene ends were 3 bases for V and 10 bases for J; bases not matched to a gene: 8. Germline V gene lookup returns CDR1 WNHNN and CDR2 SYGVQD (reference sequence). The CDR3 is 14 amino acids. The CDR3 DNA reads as TGCGCCAGCAGTGACCCAGGACAGGAGGGAAAACTGTTTTTT. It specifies CASSDPGQEGKLFF.

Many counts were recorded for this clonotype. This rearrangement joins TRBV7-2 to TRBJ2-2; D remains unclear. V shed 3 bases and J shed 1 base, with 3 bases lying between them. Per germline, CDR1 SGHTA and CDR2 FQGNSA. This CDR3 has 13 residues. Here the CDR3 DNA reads TGTGCCAGCAGCTTCCTGAACACCGGGGAGCTGTTTTTT. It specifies CASSFLNTGELFF.

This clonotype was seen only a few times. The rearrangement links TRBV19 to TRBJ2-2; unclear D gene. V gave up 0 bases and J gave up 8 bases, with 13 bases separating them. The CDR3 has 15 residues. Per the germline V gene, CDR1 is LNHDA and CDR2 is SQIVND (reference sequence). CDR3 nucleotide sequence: TGTGCCAGTAGTATAGATCGGGCCCTAATAGGGGAGCTGTTTTTT. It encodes CASSIDRALIGELFF.

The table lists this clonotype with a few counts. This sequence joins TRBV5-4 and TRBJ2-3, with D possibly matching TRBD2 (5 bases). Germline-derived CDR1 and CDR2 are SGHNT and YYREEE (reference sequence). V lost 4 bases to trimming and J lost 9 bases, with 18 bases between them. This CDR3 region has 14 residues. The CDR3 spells CASSPRAGEKTQYF. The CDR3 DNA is TGTGCCAGCAGCCCTAGAGCCGGGGAGAAAACGCAGTATTTT.

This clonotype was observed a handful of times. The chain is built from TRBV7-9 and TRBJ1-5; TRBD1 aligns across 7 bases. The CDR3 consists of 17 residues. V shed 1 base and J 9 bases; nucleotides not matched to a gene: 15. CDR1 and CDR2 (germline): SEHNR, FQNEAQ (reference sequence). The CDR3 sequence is CASSLEPGQGGGGPQHF. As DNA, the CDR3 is TGTGCCAGCAGCTTAGAACCCGGGCAGGGGGGTGGAGGGCCCCAGCATTTT.

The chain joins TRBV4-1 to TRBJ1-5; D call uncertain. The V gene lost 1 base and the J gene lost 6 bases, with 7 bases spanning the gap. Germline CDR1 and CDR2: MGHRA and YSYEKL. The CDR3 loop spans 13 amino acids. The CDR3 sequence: CASSQASGQPQHF. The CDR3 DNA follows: TGCGCCAGCAGCCAAGCTTCGGGTCAGCCCCAGCATTTT.

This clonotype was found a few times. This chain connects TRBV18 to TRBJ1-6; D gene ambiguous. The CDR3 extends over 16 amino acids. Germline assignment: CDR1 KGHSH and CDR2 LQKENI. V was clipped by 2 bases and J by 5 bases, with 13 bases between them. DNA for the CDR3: TGTGCCAGCTCACCATCCGACGGCTTACATAATTCACCCCTCCACTTT. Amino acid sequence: CASSPSDGLHNSPLHF.

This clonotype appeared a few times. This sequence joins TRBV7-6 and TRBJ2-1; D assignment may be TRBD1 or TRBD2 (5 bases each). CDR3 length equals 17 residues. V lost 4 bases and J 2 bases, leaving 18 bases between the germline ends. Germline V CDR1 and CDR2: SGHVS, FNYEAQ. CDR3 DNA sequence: TGTGCCAGCAGCTCCCCTGTATCGGGGCCCCCCTACAATGAGCAGTTCTTC. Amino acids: CASSSPVSGPPYNEQFF. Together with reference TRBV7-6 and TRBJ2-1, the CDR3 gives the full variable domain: GAGVSQSPRYKVTKRGQDVALRCDPISGHVSLYWYRQALGQGPEFLTYFNYEAQQDKSGLPNDRFSAERPEGSISTLTIQRTEQRDSAMYRCASSSPVSGPPYNEQFFGPGTRLTVL.

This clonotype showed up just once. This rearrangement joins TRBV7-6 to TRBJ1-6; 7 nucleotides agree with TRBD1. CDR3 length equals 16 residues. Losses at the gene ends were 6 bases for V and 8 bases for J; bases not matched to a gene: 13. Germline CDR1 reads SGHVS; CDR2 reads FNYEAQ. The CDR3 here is CASSATRQGRDSPLHF. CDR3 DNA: TGTGCCAGCAGTGCCACACGACAGGGAAGAGATTCACCCCTCCACTTT.

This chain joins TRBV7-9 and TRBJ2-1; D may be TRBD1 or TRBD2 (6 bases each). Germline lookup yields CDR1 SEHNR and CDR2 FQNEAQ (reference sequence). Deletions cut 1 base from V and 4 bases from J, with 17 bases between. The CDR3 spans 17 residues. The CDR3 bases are TGTGCCAGCAGCTTAGGGGGGGCTCGGGGGAATTACAATGAGCAGTTCTTC. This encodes CASSLGGARGNYNEQFF.